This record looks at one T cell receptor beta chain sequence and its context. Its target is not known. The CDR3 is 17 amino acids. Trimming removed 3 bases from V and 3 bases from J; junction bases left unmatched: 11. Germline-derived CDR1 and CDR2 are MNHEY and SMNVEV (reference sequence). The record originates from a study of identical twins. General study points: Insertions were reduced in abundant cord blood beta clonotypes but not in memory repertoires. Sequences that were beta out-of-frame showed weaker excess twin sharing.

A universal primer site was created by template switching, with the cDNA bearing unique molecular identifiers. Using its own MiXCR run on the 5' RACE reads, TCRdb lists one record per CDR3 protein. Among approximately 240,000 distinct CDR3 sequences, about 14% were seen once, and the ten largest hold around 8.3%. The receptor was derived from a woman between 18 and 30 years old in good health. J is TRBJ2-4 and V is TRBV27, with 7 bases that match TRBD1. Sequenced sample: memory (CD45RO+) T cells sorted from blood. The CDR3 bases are TGTGCCAGCAGTTTGACCGGGACAGTCAGTGTCAAAAACATTCAGTACTTC. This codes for CASSLTGTVSVKNIQYF.